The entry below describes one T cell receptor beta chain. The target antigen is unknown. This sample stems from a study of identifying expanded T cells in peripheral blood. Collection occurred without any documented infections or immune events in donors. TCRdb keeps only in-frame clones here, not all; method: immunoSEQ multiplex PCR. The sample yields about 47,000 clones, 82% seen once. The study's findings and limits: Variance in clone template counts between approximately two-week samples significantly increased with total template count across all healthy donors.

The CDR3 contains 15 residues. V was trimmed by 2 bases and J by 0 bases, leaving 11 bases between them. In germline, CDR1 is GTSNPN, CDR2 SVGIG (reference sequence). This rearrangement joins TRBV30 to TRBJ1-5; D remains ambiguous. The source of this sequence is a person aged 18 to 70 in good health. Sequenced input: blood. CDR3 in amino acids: CAWSSYGGSNQPQHF. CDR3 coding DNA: TGTGCCTGGAGTTCATATGGAGGTAGCAATCAGCCCCAGCATTTT. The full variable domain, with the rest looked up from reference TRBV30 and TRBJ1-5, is SQTIHQWPATLVQPVGSPLSLECTVEGTSNPNLYWYRQAAGRGLQLLFYSVGIGQISSEVPQNLSASRPQDRQFILSSKKLLLSDSGFYLCAWSSYGGSNQPQHFGDGTRLSIL.